Described below is a single T cell receptor beta chain sequence and its context. The sample comes from a study of blood T cell repertoires in COVID-19. Overall study context: T cells, B-cell-depleted T cells, or PBMCs provided the cDNA or gDNA that served as material.

V was clipped by 6 bases and J by 4 bases, with 10 bases between them. Germline values: CDR1 MNHEY, CDR2 SVGAGI. The CDR3 has 12 amino acids. Sequencing used immunoSEQ multiplex PCR; TCRdb keeps in-frame clones, though not all of them. Of tens of thousands of clones listed, around 82% are singletons. The source of this sequence is a woman aged 60-75 years with acute or convalescent COVID-19. Sequenced sample: peripheral blood. The gene calls are TRBV6-5 and TRBJ2-7; a weak D match, TRBD1 (5 bases). CDR3 DNA: TGTGCCAGCAGCCTCCAGGGTTACGAGCAGTACTTC. Translated, it gives CASSLQGYEQYF.